The 32 T cell receptor beta chains presented below share a single source sample, sequenced in a study of T cells after yellow fever vaccination. In TCRdb, the 5' RACE reads were re-called with MiXCR into one record per CDR3 protein. The sample lists about 340,000 distinct CDR3 sequences, approximately 12% occurring once. The material was CD4+ T cells sorted from PBMCs, obtained 15 days after the yellow fever booster vaccination. Receptor source: a man younger than 35 who received the YFV17D yellow fever vaccine.

This clonotype was seen a few times. The junction departs from the called germline gene at one end, perhaps through a read error. V and J are TRBV7-7 and TRBJ2-5; D may be TRBD2 (6 bases). Germline loops: CDR1 SSHAT, CDR2 FNYEAQ (reference sequence). The CDR3 contains 15 residues. The CDR3 region has the DNA TGTGCTAGCAGTTTCACCGGGAGCGAAAGAGGGACCCAGTACTTC. Amino acid sequence: CASSFTGSERGTQYF.

This clonotype has at least ten counts. The chain links TRBV5-1 to TRBJ2-7; 10 nucleotides line up with TRBD1. CDR1 and CDR2 from the germline V gene are SGHRS and YFSETQ. This CDR3 spans 14 amino acids. Germline trimming cut 7 bases from V and 3 bases from J; bases unmatched to any gene: 7. The CDR3 DNA follows: TGCGCCAGCGCGATGGGACAGGGGTACTACGAGCAGTACTTC. Protein product: CASAMGQGYYEQYF.

This clonotype was detected ten times or more. The chain couples TRBV19 to TRBJ1-4; D gene uncertain. With 1 base removed from V and 2 bases from J, the gap between germline ends came to 8 bases. This CDR3 contains 15 residues. Germline V gene sequence: CDR1 LNHDA, CDR2 SQIVND (reference sequence). The CDR3 loop reads CASSIVGATNEKLFF. In nucleotides, the CDR3 is TGTGCCAGTAGTATAGTCGGAGCCACTAATGAAAAACTGTTTTTT.

The chain carries TRBV7-1 and TRBJ2-6; TRBD1 aligns across 11 bases. TRBV7-1 counts as an open reading frame of uncertain function. V lost 3 bases, J lost 4 bases, and 5 bases stayed unmatched. This CDR3 spans 17 amino acids. Written as DNA, the CDR3 is TGTGCCAGCAGCTCCCGGACAGGGGGCTCCGGGGCCAACGTCCTGACTTTC. Its protein is CASSSRTGGSGANVLTF.

The rearrangement uses TRBV7-2 and TRBJ1-2; D is unresolved. V was shortened by 7 bases and J by 9 bases, with 15 bases between the two germline ends. CDR3 length: 12 amino acids. Germline CDR1 reads SGHTA; CDR2 reads FQGNSA. The CDR3 DNA follows: TGTGCCAGCACCCGTCGGGGAGGTAGCTACACCTTC. Encoded protein: CASTRRGGSYTF.

This clonotype was detected a few times. J is TRBJ2-3 and V is TRBV6-5; 15 bases align to TRBD2. Germline V gives CDR1 MNHEY, CDR2 SVGAGI. V trimming: 6 bases; J trimming: 6 bases; junction bases outside the gene matches: 10. This CDR3 has 17 residues. The CDR3: CASSWTSGGAVGDTQYF. The CDR3 region has the DNA TGTGCCAGCAGCTGGACTAGCGGGGGGGCCGTCGGTGATACGCAGTATTTT.

The V gene is TRBV5-1, the J gene TRBJ2-6, with D unclear. There are 16 residues in the CDR3. Between the trimmed V and J ends, which lost 0 bases and 0 bases, there was a span of 7 bases. CDR1 and CDR2 from the germline V gene are SGHRS and YFSETQ. Written as DNA, the CDR3 is TGCGCCAGCAGCTTGGATTTTCGCTCTGGGGCCAACGTCCTGACTTTC. Translation: CASSLDFRSGANVLTF.

This clonotype came up a few times. The V gene is TRBV6-1, the J gene TRBJ1-2; D unclear. CDR3 size: 14 residues. The V gene's germline CDR1 is MNHNS and CDR2 SASEGT. The ends were cut back, 0 bases at V and 0 bases at J, with 5 bases in the middle. This chain's CDR3 is CASSEANSNYGYTF. The CDR3 DNA follows: TGTGCCAGCAGTGAAGCGAATTCTAACTATGGCTACACCTTC.

This chain joins TRBV2 and TRBJ2-3; D perhaps matches TRBD2 (5 bases). The CDR3 runs to 14 residues. V was shortened by 4 bases and J by 4 bases, with 12 bases between the two germline ends. The germline CDR1 and CDR2 sequences are SNHLY and FYNNEI. This chain's CDR3 is CASSVLLEADTQYF. In nucleotides, the CDR3 is TGTGCCAGCAGTGTTTTACTAGAAGCAGATACGCAGTATTTT. Combining the CDR3 with reference TRBV2 and TRBJ2-3 gives the whole variable domain EPEVTQTPSHQVTQMGQEVILRCVPISNHLYFYWYRQILGQKVEFLVSFYNNEISEKSEIFDDQFSVERPDGSNFTLKIRSTKLEDSAMYFCASSVLLEADTQYFGPGTRLTVL.

This sequence joins TRBV10-3 and TRBJ1-2, with 10 bases lining up with TRBD1. Germline trimming cut 6 bases from V and 4 bases from J; bases unmatched to any gene: 8. The CDR3 length is 15 residues. CDR1 and CDR2 from the germline V gene are ENHRY and SYGVKD. Here the CDR3 reads CAISGDRGRAYGYTF. The CDR3 DNA follows: TGTGCCATCAGCGGAGACAGGGGGCGAGCCTATGGCTACACCTTC.

The rearrangement joins TRBV7-9 to TRBJ1-2; tentatively, D is TRBD1 (6 bases). The CDR3 totals 16 residues. V was cut by 1 base and J by 4 bases, with 16 bases left in between. Germline loops: CDR1 SEHNR, CDR2 FQNEAQ (reference sequence). Here the CDR3 reads CASSLDSSSGVYGYTF. CDR3 DNA sequence: TGTGCCAGCAGCTTAGATTCCAGTTCAGGGGTCTATGGCTACACCTTC.

The chain uses TRBV6-5 and TRBJ2-7; the D gene is possibly TRBD2 (7 bases). This CDR3 contains 14 residues. The V end was cut by 7 bases, the J end by 1 base, with 14 bases between. The germline gives CDR1 MNHEY, CDR2 SVGAGI. CDR3 region: CASTRGGESYEQYF. The CDR3 nucleotides are TGTGCCAGCACCAGGGGAGGGGAGTCCTACGAGCAGTACTTC.

This clonotype has only a few counts. The chain recombines TRBV11-2 with TRBJ2-2; 7 positions match TRBD1. V trimming: 5 bases; J trimming: 7 bases; junction bases outside the gene matches: 10. CDR3 size: 15 residues. CDR1 and CDR2 (germline): SGHAT, FQNNGV. The CDR3 DNA reads TGTGCCAGCAGCGAAGCGAGGGGGCCAGTCGGGGAGCTGTTTTTT. It specifies CASSEARGPVGELFF.

This clonotype occurred once. The chain is built from TRBV6-2 or TRBV6-3 and TRBJ1-1, with a weak D call TRBD1 (5 bases). This CDR3 spans 12 amino acids. CDR1 is MNHEY, CDR2 SVGEGT, per germline. The germline V and J ends were trimmed by 8 bases and 6 bases, with 13 bases remaining between them. CDR3 amino acids: CASGQGLAEAFF. CDR3 DNA: TGTGCCAGCGGACAAGGGCTCGCTGAAGCTTTCTTT.

The rearrangement links TRBV12-3 or TRBV12-4 to TRBJ2-1; D is perhaps TRBD1 (5 bases). V lost 6 bases, J lost 10 bases, and 16 bases lay in between. The length of the CDR3 is 13 residues. CDR3: CASSHVQGKEQFF. The CDR3 bases are TGTGCCAGCAGCCATGTTCAGGGAAAAGAGCAGTTCTTC.

This clonotype came up a few times. This chain uses TRBV20-1 with TRBJ2-2; the D gene is possibly TRBD1 (6 bases). CDR1 and CDR2 from the germline V gene are DFQATT and SNEGSKA (reference sequence). Trimming took off 6 bases at V and 0 bases at J, with 11 bases between the two ends. The CDR3 covers 14 residues. CDR3 loop: CSAAQGANTGELFF. CDR3 DNA sequence: TGCAGTGCGGCACAGGGCGCGAACACCGGGGAGCTGTTTTTT.

This rearrangement joins TRBV5-1 to TRBJ2-5, with D maybe TRBD1 (5 bases). Trimming pared 3 bases from V and 0 bases from J, leaving 12 bases between. Germline values: CDR1 SGHRS, CDR2 YFSETQ. This CDR3 is built from 15 residues. CDR3 in DNA: TGCGCCAGCAGCTCCCTGACAGCGTACCAAGAGACCCAGTACTTC. It codes for CASSSLTAYQETQYF.

This clonotype has just a few counts. CDR3 protein: CASSRQGADEQFF. CDR3 nucleotides: TGCGCCAGCAGCAGACAGGGGGCGGATGAGCAGTTCTTC. V and J are TRBV5-1 and TRBJ2-1, with 10 bases fitting TRBD1. J was trimmed by 8 bases and V by 4 bases; bases with no gene match: 3. This CDR3 region has 13 residues. Per the germline V gene, CDR1 is SGHRS and CDR2 is YFSETQ.

The rearrangement joins TRBV21-1 to TRBJ2-3; the table gives TRBD2 as D, unverified against the DNA. TRBV21-1 is deemed a pseudogene. The CDR3 runs to 12 residues. CDR3 bases: TGTGCCAGCAGCAAAGCCCGGAGGGCTAGGTATTTT. Translating it yields CASSKARRARYF.

This clonotype has at least ten counts. The CDR3 DNA reads TGTGCCAGCAGCTTCGGCAGAGACACTGAAGCTTTCTTT. Amino acid sequence: CASSFGRDTEAFF. This chain joins TRBV7-2 and TRBJ1-1, with D unresolved. Germline loops: CDR1 SGHTA, CDR2 FQGNSA. The CDR3 runs 13 residues. Trimming left V 3 bases short and J 3 bases short, with 8 bases between. Variable domain in full (rest from reference TRBV7-2 and TRBJ1-1): GAGVSQSPSNKVTEKGKDVELRCDPISGHTALYWYRQSLGQGLEFLIYFQGNSAPDKSGLPSDRFSAERTGGSVSTLTIQRTQQEDSAVYLCASSFGRDTEAFFGQGTRLTVV.

This clonotype was counted a few times. The gene calls are TRBV5-1 and TRBJ2-5; no clear D gene. V dropped 0 bases and J dropped 4 bases, with 7 bases sitting between them. Germline lookup yields CDR1 SGHRS and CDR2 YFSETQ. This CDR3 comprises 13 residues. CDR3: CASSLEFGETQYF. CDR3 bases: TGCGCCAGCAGCTTGGAATTTGGAGAGACCCAGTACTTC.

This clonotype was counted only a few times. J is TRBJ1-6 and V is TRBV7-2; D unresolved. The V end was cut by 2 bases, the J end by 7 bases, with 12 bases between. The CDR3 contains 15 residues. Germline values: CDR1 SGHTA, CDR2 FQGNSA. CDR3 nucleotide sequence: TGTGCCAGCAGCTTATGGCGGAGAGAGAATTCACCCCTCCACTTT. Amino acid sequence: CASSLWRRENSPLHF.

The rearrangement uses TRBV20-1 and TRBJ1-1; 7 bases agree with TRBD1. V trimming: 1 base; J trimming: 1 base; junction bases outside the gene matches: 12. This CDR3 contains 17 residues. CDR1 and CDR2 from the germline V gene are DFQATT and SNEGSKA (reference sequence). Here the CDR3 reads CSARVLTGQLANTEAFF. CDR3 nucleotides: TGCAGTGCTAGAGTTCTCACGGGACAGCTCGCGAACACTGAAGCTTTCTTT.

V is TRBV3-1 and J is TRBJ2-7, with D perhaps matching TRBD1 (6 bases). Germline values: CDR1 LGHDT, CDR2 YNNKEL (reference sequence). This CDR3 is 16 amino acids long. The V gene lost 4 bases and the J gene lost 0 bases, with 16 bases spanning the gap. The CDR3 DNA is TGTGCCAGCAGCCCCGCTCTGGGGGCCACCTCCTACGAGCAGTACGTC. The encoded protein is CASSPALGATSYEQYV.

This chain connects TRBV6-5 to TRBJ1-6; 9 bases map to TRBD1. Germline V gene sequence: CDR1 MNHEY, CDR2 SVGAGI. V shed 6 bases and J 2 bases; nucleotides not matched to a gene: 5. CDR3 length: 16 amino acids. CDR3 protein: CASRRDRETYNSPLHF. The CDR3 DNA reads as TGTGCCAGCAGACGGGACAGGGAGACCTATAATTCACCCCTCCACTTT.

This sequence joins TRBV11-2 and TRBJ1-3; no clear D. The CDR3 has 16 amino acids. Germline CDR1 is SGHAT and CDR2 is FQNNGV. V lost 1 base to trimming and J lost 4 bases, with 14 bases between them. The CDR3 region has the DNA TGTGCCAGCAGCTTAGTGTCAGGACTTGTCGGAAACACCATATATTTT. Its protein product is CASSLVSGLVGNTIYF.

V usage is TRBV6-2 or TRBV6-3 and J usage is TRBJ2-3; 8 bases match TRBD2. The CDR3 is 15 residues long. Germline CDR1 and CDR2: MNHEY and SVGEGT. V shed 4 bases, J shed 6 bases, and the junction held 9 bases outside the gene matches. CDR3 region: CASSSAGADMDTQYF. In nucleotides, the CDR3 is TGTGCCAGCAGTTCAGCGGGGGCTGATATGGATACGCAGTATTTT.

This clonotype appeared a few times. This chain uses TRBV14 with TRBJ2-2, with D maybe TRBD2 (6 bases). V lost 3 bases and J lost 4, with 18 bases in between. The length of the CDR3 is 17 residues. Germline assignment: CDR1 SGHDN and CDR2 FVKESK. The DNA for the CDR3 is TGTGCCAGCAGCCAGACGGGGGACCCTCGAGGCACCGGGGAGCTGTTTTTT. Translation: CASSQTGDPRGTGELFF.

The V and J genes are TRBV20-1 and TRBJ2-4; D possibly corresponds to TRBD1 (6 bases). Trimming stripped 6 bases from V and 3 bases from J, with 18 bases between. The CDR3 sequence is 15 residues long. Germline assignment: CDR1 DFQATT and CDR2 SNEGSKA (reference sequence). CDR3 in DNA: TGCAGTGCCAGAATAGGGGGAGTTGTCAAAAACATTCAGTACTTC. Translation gives CSARIGGVVKNIQYF.

In this sample, this clonotype turned up a few times. The chain couples TRBV7-2 to TRBJ1-2, with a weak D call TRBD1 (5 bases). The V end lost 5 bases, the J end lost 7 bases, and 20 bases lay between the germline ends. Germline values: CDR1 SGHTA, CDR2 FQGNSA. CDR3 length: 15 amino acids. The CDR3 region is CASSPGGGFRFGYTF. CDR3 nucleotides: TGTGCCAGCAGCCCCGGTGGGGGATTCCGGTTTGGCTACACCTTC.

The chain uses TRBV11-2 and TRBJ1-2; TRBD1 is a possible D gene (6 bases). The germline CDR1 and CDR2 sequences are SGHAT and FQNNGV. Trimming stripped 5 bases from V and 8 bases from J, with 12 bases between. This CDR3 comprises 12 residues. The CDR3 DNA sequence: TGTGCCAGCAGCCACAGGGTGGGAGGCTACACCTTC. It yields the protein CASSHRVGGYTF.

This chain joins TRBV6-2 or TRBV6-3 and TRBJ2-2; D uncertain. Germline CDR1 and CDR2: MNHEY and SVGEGT. V lost 2 bases to trimming and J lost 10 bases, with 5 bases between them. The CDR3 spans 11 residues. The CDR3 region is CASSYRVELFF. CDR3 DNA: TGTGCCAGCAGTTACAGGGTGGAGCTGTTTTTT.